The clone carrying this T cell receptor beta chain was recorded many times. The antigen remains unidentified. People with hyperthyroidism were aged 18 to 65 and newly diagnosed, under 2 months' duration. RNA served as the template for amplifying TCR beta CDR3 regions. HTBI primers primed a first-round RT-PCR, and a second-round multiplex PCR followed. TCRdb itself ran the multiplex PCR reads through MiXCR, one entry per CDR3 protein. The table lists around 400,000 distinct CDR3 sequences, over 20% of them singletons, with under 3% in the top ten. Germline assignment: CDR1 SQVTM and CDR2 ANQGSEA. The CDR3 has 13 amino acids. V was clipped by 6 bases and J by 4 bases, with 16 bases between them. This sample stems from a study of Graves' ophthalmopathy and Graves' hyperthyroidism. Study-level information: Specimen type is peripheral blood, obtained at initial diagnosis before any treatment.

Study-wide findings and caveats: Among thyroid clonotypes expanded above 0.001 frequency, most also appeared in blood.

Sequenced input: peripheral blood. V gene TRBV29-1 combines with J gene TRBJ2-7, with D perhaps given as TRBD1 or TRBD2 (5 bases each). The TCR was taken from a woman aged 18-29 years with stable Graves' hyperthyroidism. CDR3 nucleotides: TGCAGCGTCGTGGGACGGAAGTCGTACGAGCAGTACTTC. Protein sequence: CSVVGRKSYEQYF.